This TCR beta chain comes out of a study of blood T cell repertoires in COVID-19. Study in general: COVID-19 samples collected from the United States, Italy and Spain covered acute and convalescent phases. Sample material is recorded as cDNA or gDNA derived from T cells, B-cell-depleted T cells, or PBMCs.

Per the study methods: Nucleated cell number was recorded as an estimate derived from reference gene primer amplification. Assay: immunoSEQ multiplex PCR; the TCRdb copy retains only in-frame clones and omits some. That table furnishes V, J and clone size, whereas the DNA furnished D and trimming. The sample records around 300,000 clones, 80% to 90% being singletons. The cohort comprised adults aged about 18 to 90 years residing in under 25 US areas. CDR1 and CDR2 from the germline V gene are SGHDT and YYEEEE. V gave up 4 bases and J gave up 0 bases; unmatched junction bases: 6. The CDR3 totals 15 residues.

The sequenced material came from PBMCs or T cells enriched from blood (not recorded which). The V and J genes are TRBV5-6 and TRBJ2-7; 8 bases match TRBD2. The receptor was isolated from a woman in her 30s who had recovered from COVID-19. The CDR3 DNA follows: TGTGCCAGCAGCCCTACGGGGGGGAGCTCCTACGAGCAGTACTTC. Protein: CASSPTGGSSYEQYF.